Presented here are 2 T cell receptor beta chains from one specimen sequenced in a study of blood T cell repertoires in COVID-19. The method was immunoSEQ multiplex PCR; TCRdb's version includes in-frame clones alone and lacks a portion of them. The profile shows roughly 200,000 clones, roughly 79% of them singletons. Sequences were obtained from peripheral blood. The receptor source for this set is a woman aged 40 to 55 with COVID-19, enrolled during active disease.

This clone was seen only a few times. The chain has TRBV11-3 and TRBJ2-1, with 8 bases fitting TRBD1. The CDR3 loop spans 15 amino acids. The ends lost 5 bases at V and 0 bases at J; junction bases unmatched: 3. Germline loops: CDR1 SGHNT, CDR2 YENEEA. The CDR3 here is CASSQGASSYNEQFF. Here the CDR3 DNA reads TGTGCCAGCAGCCAGGGGGCGAGCTCCTACAATGAGCAGTTCTTC.

The chain couples TRBV5-5 to TRBJ2-7; a possible D gene is TRBD2 (6 bases). The CDR3 contains 14 residues. Germline lookup yields CDR1 SGHKS and CDR2 YYEKEE (reference sequence). Trimming cost V 0 bases and J 5 bases, with 12 bases left between them. The DNA for the CDR3 is TGTGCCAGCAGCTTGGTGACATGGGGGGACGAGCAGTACGTC. The encoded protein is CASSLVTWGDEQYV.